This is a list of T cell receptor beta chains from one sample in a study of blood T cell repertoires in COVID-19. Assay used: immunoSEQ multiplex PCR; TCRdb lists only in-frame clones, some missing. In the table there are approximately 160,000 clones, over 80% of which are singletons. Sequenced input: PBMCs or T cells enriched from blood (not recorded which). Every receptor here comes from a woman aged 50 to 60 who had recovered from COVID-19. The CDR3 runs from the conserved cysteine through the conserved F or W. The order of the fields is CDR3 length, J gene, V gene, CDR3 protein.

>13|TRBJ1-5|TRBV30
CAWSGGGLQPQHF
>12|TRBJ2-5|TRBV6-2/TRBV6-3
CASSPAAGTQYF
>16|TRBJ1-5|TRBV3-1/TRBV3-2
CASSQSGWGSNQPQHF
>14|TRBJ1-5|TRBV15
CATSSYGSNQPQHF
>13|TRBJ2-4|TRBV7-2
CATRGGSKNIQYF
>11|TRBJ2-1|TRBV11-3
CASSFGGEQFF
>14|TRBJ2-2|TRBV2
CASRLTLYTGELFF
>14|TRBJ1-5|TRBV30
CAWSGSYSNQPQHF
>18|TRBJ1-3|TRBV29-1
CSVEDQGSDRAFGNTIYF
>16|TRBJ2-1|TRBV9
CASSVAGTSPYNEQFF
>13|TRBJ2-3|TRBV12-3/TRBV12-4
CASSFAQTDTQYF
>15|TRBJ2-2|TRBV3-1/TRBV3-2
CASSFKRTGTGELFF
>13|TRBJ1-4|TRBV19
CASQSGVEEKLFF
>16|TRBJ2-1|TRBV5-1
CASRQQGTVSYNEQFF
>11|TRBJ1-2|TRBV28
CASRAGGGYTF
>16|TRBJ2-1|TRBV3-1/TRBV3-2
CASSQDGLAGYNEQFF
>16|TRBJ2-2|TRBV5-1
CASSFGLPGDTGELFF
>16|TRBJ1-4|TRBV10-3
CAISDVLAATNEKLFF
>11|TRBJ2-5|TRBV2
CASRVGETQYF
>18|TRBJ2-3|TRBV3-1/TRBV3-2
CASSQDQRAGGPSDTQYF
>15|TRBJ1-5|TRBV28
CASSFGQNSNQPQHF
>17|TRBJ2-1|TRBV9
CASIRRGGRDPYNEQFF
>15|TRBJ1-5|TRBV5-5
CASSLVAGRNQPQHF
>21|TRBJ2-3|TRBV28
CASSPGWASGFPTLGADTQYF
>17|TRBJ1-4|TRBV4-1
CASSRGPTQSLSEKLFF
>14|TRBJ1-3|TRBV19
CASSSGFTGNTIYF
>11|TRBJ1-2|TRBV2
CASSAVNGYTF